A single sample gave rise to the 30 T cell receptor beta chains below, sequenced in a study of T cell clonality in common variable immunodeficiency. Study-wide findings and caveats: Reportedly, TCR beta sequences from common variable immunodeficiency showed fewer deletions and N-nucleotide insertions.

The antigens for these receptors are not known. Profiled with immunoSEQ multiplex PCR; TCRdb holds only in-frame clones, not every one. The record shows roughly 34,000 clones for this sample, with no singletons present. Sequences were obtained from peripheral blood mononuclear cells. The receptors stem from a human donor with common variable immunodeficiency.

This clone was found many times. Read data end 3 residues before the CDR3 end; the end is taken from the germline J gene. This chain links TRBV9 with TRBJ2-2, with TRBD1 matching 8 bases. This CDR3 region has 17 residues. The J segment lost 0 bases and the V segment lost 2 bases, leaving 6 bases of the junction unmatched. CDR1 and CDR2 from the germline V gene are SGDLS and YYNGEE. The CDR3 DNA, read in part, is TGTGCCAGCAGCGTTAGGGGACAGGCAACGAACACCGGGGAG. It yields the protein CASSVRGQATNTGE. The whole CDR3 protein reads CASSVRGQATNTGELFF.

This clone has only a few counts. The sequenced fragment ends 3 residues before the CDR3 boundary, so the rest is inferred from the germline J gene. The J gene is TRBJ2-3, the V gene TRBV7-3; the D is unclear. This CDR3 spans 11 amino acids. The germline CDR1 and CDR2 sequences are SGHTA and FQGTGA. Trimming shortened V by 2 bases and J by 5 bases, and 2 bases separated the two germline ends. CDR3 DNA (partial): TGTGCCAGCAGCTTACAAGATACG. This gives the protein CASSLQDT. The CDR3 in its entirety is CASSLQDTQYF.

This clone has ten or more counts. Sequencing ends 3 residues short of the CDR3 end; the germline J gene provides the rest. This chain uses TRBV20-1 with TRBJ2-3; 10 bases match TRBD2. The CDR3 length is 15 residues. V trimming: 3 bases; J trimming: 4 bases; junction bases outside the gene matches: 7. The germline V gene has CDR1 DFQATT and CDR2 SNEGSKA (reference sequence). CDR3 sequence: CSASKASGRSDTQYF. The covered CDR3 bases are TGCAGTGCTAGCAAGGCTAGCGGGAGATCAGATACG.

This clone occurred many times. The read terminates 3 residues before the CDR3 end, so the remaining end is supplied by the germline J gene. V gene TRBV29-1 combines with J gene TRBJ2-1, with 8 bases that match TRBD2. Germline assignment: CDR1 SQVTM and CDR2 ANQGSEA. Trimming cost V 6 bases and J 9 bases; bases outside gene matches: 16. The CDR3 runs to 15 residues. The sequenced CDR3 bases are TGCAGCGTCGCAAAGCGGGAGAAGAGGCATGGTGAG. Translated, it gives CSVAKREKRHGE. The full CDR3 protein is CSVAKREKRHGEQFF.

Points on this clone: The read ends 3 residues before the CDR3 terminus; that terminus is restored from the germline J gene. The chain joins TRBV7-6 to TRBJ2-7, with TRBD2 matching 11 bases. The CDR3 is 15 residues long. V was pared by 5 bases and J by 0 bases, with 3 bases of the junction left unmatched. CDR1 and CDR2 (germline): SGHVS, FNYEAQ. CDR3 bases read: TGTGCCAGCAGCGGGACTAGCGGCCACTCCTACGAG. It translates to CASSGTSGHSYE. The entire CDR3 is CASSGTSGHSYEQYF.

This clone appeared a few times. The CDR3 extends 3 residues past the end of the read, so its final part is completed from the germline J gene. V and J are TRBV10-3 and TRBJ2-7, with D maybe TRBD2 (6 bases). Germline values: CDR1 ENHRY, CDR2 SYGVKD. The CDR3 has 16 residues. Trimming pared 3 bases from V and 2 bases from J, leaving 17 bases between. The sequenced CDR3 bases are TGTGCCATCAGTGACCGCGAGCAGCGGACTACCTACGAG. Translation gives CAISDREQRTTYE. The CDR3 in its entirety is CAISDREQRTTYEQYF.

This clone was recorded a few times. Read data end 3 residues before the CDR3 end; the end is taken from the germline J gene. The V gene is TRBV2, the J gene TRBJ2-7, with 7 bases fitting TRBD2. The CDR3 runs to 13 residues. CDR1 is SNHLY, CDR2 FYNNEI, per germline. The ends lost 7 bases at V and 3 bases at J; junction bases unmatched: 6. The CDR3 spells CASKTSEDYEQYF. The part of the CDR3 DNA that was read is TGTGCCAGCAAAACTAGCGAAGACTACGAG.

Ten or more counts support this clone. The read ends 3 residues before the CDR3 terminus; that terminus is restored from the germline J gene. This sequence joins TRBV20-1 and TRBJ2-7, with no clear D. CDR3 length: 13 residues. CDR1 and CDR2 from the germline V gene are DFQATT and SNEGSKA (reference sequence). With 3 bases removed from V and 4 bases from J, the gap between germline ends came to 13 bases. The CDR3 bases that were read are TGCAGTGCTAGCGGCCAGGAGAGATACGAG. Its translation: CSASGQERYE. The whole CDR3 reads CSASGQERYEQYF.

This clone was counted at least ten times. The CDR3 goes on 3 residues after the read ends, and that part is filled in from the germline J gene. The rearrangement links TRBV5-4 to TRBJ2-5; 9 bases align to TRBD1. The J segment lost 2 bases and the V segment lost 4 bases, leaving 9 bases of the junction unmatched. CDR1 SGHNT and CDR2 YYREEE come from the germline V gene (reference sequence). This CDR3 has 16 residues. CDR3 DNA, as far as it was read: TGTGCCAGCAGCGGAGGGACAGGGCGCGTTCAAGAGACC. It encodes CASSGGTGRVQET. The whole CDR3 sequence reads CASSGGTGRVQETQYF.

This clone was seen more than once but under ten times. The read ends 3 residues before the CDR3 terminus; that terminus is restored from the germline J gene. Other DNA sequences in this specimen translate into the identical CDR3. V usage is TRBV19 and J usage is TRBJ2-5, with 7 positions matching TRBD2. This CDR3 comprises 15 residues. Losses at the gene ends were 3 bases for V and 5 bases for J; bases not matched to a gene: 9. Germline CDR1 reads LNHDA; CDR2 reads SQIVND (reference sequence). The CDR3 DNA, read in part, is TGTGCCAGTAGTATCGGGGGAGGGCGGGGTGAGACC. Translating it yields CASSIGGGRGET. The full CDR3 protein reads CASSIGGGRGETQYF.

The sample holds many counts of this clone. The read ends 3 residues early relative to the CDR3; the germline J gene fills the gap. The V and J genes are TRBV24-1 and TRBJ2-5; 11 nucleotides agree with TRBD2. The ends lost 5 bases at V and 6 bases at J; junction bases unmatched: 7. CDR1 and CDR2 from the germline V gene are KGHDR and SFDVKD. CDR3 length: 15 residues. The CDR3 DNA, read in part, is TGTGCCACCAGTGCAGGTACTAGCGGGAGCCAGACC. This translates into CATSAGTSGSQT. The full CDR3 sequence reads CATSAGTSGSQTQYF.

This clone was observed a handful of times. The sequenced part of the CDR3 DNA is TGTGCCAGCAGTGAACCCCACAGCCCGACAGGCACAGATACG. It translates to CASSEPHSPTGTDT. The whole CDR3 reads CASSEPHSPTGTDTQYF. This chain joins TRBV6-1 and TRBJ2-3; weak D call: TRBD1 (5 bases). The read is 3 residues too short to cover the CDR3 end, so that end is filled in from the germline J gene. Trimming left V 2 bases short and J 1 base short, with 16 bases between. The CDR3 extends over 17 amino acids. Germline lookup yields CDR1 MNHNS and CDR2 SASEGT.

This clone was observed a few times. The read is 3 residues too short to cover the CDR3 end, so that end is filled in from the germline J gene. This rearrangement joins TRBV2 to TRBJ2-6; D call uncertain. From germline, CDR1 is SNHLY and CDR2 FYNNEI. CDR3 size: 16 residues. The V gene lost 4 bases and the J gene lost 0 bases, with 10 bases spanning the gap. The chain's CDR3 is CASSVHTISGANVLTF. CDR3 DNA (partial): TGTGCCAGCAGTGTTCACACCATCTCTGGGGCCAACGTC.

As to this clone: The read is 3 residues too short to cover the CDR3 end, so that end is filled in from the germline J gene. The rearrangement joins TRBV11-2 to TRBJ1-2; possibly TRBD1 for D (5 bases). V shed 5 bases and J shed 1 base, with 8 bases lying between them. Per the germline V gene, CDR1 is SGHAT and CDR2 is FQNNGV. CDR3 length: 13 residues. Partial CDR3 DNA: TGTGCCAGCAGCCCAGGGTTTAACTATGGC. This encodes CASSPGFNYG. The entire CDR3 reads CASSPGFNYGYTF.

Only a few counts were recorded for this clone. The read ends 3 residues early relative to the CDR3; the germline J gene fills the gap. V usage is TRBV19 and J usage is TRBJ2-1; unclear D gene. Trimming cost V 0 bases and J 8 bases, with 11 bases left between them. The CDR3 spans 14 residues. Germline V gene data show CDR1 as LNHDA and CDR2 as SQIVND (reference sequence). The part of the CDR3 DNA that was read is TGTGCCAGTAGTATAGAGAACCCCGAGGATGAG. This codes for CASSIENPEDE. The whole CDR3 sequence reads CASSIENPEDEQFF.

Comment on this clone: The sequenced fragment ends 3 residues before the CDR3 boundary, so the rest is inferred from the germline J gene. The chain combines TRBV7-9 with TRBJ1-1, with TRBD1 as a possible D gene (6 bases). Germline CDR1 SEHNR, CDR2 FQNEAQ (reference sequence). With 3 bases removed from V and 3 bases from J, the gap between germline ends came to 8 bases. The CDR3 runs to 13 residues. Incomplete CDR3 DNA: TGTGCCAGCAGCTTGTACAGGGACACTGAA. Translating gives CASSLYRDTE. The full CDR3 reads CASSLYRDTEAFF.

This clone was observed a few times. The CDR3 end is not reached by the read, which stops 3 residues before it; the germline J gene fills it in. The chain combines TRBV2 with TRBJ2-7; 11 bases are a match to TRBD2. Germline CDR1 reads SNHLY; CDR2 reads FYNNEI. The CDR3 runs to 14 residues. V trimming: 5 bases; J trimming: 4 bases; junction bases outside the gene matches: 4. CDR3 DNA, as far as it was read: TGTGCCAGCAGTACTACTAGCGGGAGTTACGAG. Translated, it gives CASSTTSGSYE. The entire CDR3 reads CASSTTSGSYEQYF. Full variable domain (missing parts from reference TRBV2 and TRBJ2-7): EPEVTQTPSHQVTQMGQEVILRCVPISNHLYFYWYRQILGQKVEFLVSFYNNEISEKSEIFDDQFSVERPDGSNFTLKIRSTKLEDSAMYFCASSTTSGSYEQYFGPGTRLTVT.

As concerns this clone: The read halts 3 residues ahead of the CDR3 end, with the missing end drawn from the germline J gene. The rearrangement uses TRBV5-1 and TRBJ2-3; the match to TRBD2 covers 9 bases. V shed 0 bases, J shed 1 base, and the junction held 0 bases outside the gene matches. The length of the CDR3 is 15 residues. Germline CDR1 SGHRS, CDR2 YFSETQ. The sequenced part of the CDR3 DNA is TGCGCCAGCAGCTTGGGCGGGAGGGGCACAGATACG. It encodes CASSLGGRGTDT. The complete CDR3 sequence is CASSLGGRGTDTQYF. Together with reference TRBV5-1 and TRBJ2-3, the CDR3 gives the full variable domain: KAGVTQTPRYLIKTRGQQVTLSCSPISGHRSVSWYQQTPGQGLQFLFEYFSETQRNKGNFPGRFSGRQFSNSRSEMNVSTLELGDSALYLCASSLGGRGTDTQYFGPGTRLTVL.

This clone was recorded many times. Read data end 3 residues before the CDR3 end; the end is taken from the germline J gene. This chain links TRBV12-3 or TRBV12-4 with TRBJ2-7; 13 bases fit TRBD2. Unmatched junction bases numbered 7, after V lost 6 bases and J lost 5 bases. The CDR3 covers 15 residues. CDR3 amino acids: CASRRGLAGAHEQYF. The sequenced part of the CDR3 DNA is TGTGCCAGCAGGCGAGGACTAGCGGGAGCCCACGAG.

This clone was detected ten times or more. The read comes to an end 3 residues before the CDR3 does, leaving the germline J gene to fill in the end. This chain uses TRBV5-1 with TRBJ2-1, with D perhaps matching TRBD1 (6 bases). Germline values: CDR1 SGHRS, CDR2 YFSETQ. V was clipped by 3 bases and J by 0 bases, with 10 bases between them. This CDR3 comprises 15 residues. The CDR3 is CASSSTGGSYNEQFF. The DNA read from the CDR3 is TGCGCCAGCAGCTCGACAGGAGGCTCCTACAATGAG.

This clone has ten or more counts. CDR3 DNA, as far as it was read: TGTGCCAGCAGTCGGACAGGAGGTGTAGACGAG. Translating it yields CASSRTGGVDE. The whole CDR3 region reads CASSRTGGVDEQYF. V usage is TRBV7-9 and J usage is TRBJ2-7, with TRBD1 identical over 7 bases. Read coverage stops 3 residues before the CDR3 terminus; the germline J gene supplies the remainder. This CDR3 is built from 14 residues. CDR1 is SEHNR, CDR2 FQNEAQ, per germline (reference sequence). With V trimmed by 6 bases and J by 5 bases, 10 bases remained unmatched.

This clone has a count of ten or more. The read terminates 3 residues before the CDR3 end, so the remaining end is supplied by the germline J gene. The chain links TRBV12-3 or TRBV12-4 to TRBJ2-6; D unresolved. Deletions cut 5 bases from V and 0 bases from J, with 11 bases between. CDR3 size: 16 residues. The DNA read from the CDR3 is TGTGCCAGCAGTCCCCGAAAGGTCTCTGGGGCCAACGTC. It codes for CASSPRKVSGANV. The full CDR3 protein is CASSPRKVSGANVLTF.

This CDR3 reads CASRLTSGTDTQYF. The covered CDR3 bases are TGTGCCAGTAGGCTGACTAGCGGCACAGATACG. This sequence joins TRBV30 and TRBJ2-3; 8 nucleotides line up with TRBD2. The CDR3 goes on 3 residues after the read ends, and that part is filled in from the germline J gene. Germline assignment: CDR1 GTSNPN and CDR2 SVGIG (reference sequence). This CDR3 spans 14 amino acids. V dropped 8 bases and J dropped 1; count of bases not matched to a gene: 8.

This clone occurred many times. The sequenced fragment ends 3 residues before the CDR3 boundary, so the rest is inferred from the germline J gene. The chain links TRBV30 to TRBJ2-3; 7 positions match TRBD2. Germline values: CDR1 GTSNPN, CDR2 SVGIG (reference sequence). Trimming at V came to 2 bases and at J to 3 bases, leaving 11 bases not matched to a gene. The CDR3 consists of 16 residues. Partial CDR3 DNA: TGTGCCTGGAGTCATGTCTATGGCGGGAGAACAGATACG. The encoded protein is CAWSHVYGGRTDT. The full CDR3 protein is CAWSHVYGGRTDTQYF.

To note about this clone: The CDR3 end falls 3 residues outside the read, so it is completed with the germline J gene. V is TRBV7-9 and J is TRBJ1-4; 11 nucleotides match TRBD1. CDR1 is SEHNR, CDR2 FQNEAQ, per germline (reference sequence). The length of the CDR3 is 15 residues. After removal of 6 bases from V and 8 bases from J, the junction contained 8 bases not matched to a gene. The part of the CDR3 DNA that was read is TGTGCCAGCAGTCCCGGACAGGGGGCGTACGAAAAA. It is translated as CASSPGQGAYEK. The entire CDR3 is CASSPGQGAYEKLFF.

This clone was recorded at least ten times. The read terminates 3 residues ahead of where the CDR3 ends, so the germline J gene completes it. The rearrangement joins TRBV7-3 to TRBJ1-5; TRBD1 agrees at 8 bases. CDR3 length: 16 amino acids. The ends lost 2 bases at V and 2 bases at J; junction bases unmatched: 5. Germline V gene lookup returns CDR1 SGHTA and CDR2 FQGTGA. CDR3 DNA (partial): TGTGCCAGCAGCTTAGGACAGGGCCTTGGCAATCAGCCC. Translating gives CASSLGQGLGNQP. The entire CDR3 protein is CASSLGQGLGNQPQHF.

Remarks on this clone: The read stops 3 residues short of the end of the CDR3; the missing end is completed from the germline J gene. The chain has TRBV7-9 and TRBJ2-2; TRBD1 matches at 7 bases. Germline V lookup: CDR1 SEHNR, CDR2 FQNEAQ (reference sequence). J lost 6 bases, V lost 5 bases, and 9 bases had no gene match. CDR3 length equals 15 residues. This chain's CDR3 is CASSRTGRRPGELFF. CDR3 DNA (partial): TGTGCCAGCAGCCGGACAGGAAGGCGTCCCGGGGAG.

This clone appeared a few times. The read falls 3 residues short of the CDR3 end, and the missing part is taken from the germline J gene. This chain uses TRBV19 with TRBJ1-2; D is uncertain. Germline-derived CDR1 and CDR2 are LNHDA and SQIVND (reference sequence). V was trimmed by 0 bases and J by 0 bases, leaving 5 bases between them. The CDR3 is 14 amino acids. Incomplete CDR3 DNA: TGTGCCAGTAGTATAGAGTTAGCTAACTATGGC. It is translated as CASSIELANYG. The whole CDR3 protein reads CASSIELANYGYTF.

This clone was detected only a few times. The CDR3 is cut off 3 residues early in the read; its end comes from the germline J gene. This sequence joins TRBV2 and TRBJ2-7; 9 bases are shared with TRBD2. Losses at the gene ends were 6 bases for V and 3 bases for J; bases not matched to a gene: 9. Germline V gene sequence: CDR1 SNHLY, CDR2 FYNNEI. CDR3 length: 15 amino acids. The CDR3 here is CASSRSGRFDYEQYF. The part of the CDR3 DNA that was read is TGTGCCAGCAGCCGCAGCGGGAGGTTCGACTACGAG.

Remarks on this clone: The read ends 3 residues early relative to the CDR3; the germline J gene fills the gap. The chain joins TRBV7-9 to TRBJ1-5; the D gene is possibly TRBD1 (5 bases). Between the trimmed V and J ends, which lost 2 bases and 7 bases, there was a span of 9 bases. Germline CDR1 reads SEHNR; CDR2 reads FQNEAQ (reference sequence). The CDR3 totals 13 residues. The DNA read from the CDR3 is TGTGCCAGCAGCTTACAGGGAGGCCAGCCC. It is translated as CASSLQGGQP. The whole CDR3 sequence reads CASSLQGGQPQHF.